The count of the clone carrying this T cell receptor beta chain is one. Its antigen is not known. V lost 0 bases, J lost 2 bases, and 17 bases stayed unmatched. Germline assignment: CDR1 LGHNA and CDR2 YSLEER. This CDR3 has 21 amino acids. PCR involved 60 Vbeta and 13 Jbeta primers. Repertoires were generated with immunoSEQ multiplex PCR, while TCRdb's copy carries only in-frame clones and drops some. The sample records some 60,000 clones, under 80% being singletons. The sample comes from a study of cytomegalovirus exposure and HLA in healthy donors. Study-wide results and caveats: Judged likely to be a sequencing artifact was a cluster of highly shared sequence variants. Confirmation in vitro established that three CMV-associated chains were specific for CMV antigens. Diagnosis of cytomegalovirus status made by the classifier reportedly showed high specificity and sensitivity.

Sample: PBMCs. This chain joins TRBV4-3 and TRBJ2-3; TRBD2 agrees at 10 bases. The sequence came from a woman aged 25 to 39 in good health and CMV-seronegative. CDR3 amino acids: CASSQDDGLAGVWENTDTQYF. The CDR3 bases are TGCGCCAGCAGCCAAGATGACGGCCTAGCGGGAGTTTGGGAGAACACAGATACGCAGTATTTT.